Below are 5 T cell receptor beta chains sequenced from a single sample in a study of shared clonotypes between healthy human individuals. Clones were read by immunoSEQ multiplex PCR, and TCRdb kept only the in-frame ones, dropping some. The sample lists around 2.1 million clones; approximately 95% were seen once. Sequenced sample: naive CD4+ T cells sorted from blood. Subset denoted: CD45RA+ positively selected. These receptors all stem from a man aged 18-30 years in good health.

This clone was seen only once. As DNA, the CDR3 is TGTGCCAGCAGCCGGACGGGGGCAGATACGCAGTATTTT. Protein: CASSRTGADTQYF. The chain joins TRBV5-4 to TRBJ2-3; D possibly corresponds to TRBD2 (6 bases). Germline CDR1 is SGHNT and CDR2 is YYREEE (reference sequence). This CDR3 has 13 residues. Trimming cost V 4 bases and J 4 bases, with 10 bases left between them.

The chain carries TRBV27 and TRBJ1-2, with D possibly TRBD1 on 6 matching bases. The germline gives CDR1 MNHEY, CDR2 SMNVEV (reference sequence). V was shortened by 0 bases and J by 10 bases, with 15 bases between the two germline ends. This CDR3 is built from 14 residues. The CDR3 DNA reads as TGTGCCAGCAGTTTATCGGATCAGGGGTATAACTACACCTTC. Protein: CASSLSDQGYNYTF.

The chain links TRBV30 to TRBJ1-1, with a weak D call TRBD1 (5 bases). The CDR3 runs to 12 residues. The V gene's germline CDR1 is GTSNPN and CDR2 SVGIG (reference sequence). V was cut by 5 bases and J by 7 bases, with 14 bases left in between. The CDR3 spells CAWYQGKGEAFF. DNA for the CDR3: TGTGCCTGGTATCAGGGCAAGGGTGAAGCTTTCTTT.

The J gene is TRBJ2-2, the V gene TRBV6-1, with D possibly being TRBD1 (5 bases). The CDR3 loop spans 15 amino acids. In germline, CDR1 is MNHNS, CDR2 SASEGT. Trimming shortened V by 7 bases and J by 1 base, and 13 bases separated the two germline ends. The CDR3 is CASNLRTLNTGELFF. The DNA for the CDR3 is TGTGCCAGCAACTTAAGGACATTGAACACCGGGGAGCTGTTTTTT.

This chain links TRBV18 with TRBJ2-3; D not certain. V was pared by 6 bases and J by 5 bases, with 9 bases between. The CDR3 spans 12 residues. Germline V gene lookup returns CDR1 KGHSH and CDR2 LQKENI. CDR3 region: CASSDAVDTQYF. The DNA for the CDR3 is TGTGCCAGCTCGGACGCGGTAGATACGCAGTATTTT.